These T cell receptor beta chains were read from a single sample in a study of PD-L1 blockade in urothelial cancer. Clones were read by immunoSEQ multiplex PCR, and TCRdb kept only the in-frame ones, dropping some. The sample has 95,000 to 150,000 clones; about 82% are singletons. Sequencing used PBMCs, obtained around atezolizumab (anti-PD-L1) treatment. These receptors were obtained from a middle-aged man with urothelial cancer. Each CDR3 is given with its conserved first and last residue. Each record gives: J gene, D gene, V gene, clone size, CDR3 DNA, CDR3 protein. A D gene is named only where the DNA matches it firmly. Size values are once, few and many counts, or a class for expanded clones, and some rows have none.

TRBJ2-6	TRBD1	TRBV19	.	TGTGCCAGTAGGCCGGGACAGGGGGCTGGGGCCAACGTCCTGACTTTC	CASRPGQGAGANVLTF
TRBJ1-2	.	TRBV2	.	TGTGCCAGCAGTGCGCGGCAGTTGGCTAACTATGGCTACACCTTC	CASSARQLANYGYTF
TRBJ2-1	TRBD1	TRBV19	.	TGTGCCAGTAGTCCACGGGACAGCTACAATGAGCAGTTCTTC	CASSPRDSYNEQFF
TRBJ1-6	TRBD1	TRBV7-9	.	TGTGCCAGCAGCTTAGCCTATGACAGGGGAGCTTGGGATTCACCCCTCCACTTT	CASSLAYDRGAWDSPLHF
TRBJ1-5	.	TRBV2	.	TGTGCCAGCAGTGAGGGGGCGCAAGGGAATCAGCCCCAGCATTTT	CASSEGAQGNQPQHF
TRBJ1-1	.	TRBV4-2	.	TGTGCCAGCAGCTTCGGGACTCCCGGAACTGAAGCTTTCTTT	CASSFGTPGTEAFF
TRBJ1-4	.	TRBV6-1	few	TGTGCCAGCAGTAGGCAGGCCACAAATGAAAAACTGTTTTTT	CASSRQATNEKLFF
TRBJ2-7	TRBD1	TRBV19	.	TGTGCCAGTAGTGCCTCACAGGGGCTGGTTGTTTACGAGCAGTACTTC	CASSASQGLVVYEQYF
TRBJ1-5	.	TRBV5-4	.	TGTGCCAGCAGCTGGGGGGGCCCCGGTAGCAATCAGCCCCAGCATTTT	CASSWGGPGSNQPQHF
TRBJ2-7	TRBD2	TRBV28	.	TGTGCCAGCAGTTTAAAAGCTCCTAGCGGGAAGAAGTACTTC	CASSLKAPSGKKYF
TRBJ2-1	.	TRBV11-3	once	TGTGCCAGCAGCTCCTCTACTATGCAGAATGAGCAGTTCTTC	CASSSSTMQNEQFF
TRBJ1-5	.	TRBV28	.	TGTGCCAGCAGTTTGCAGGACTGGGGCAATCAGCCCCAGCATTTT	CASSLQDWGNQPQHF
TRBJ2-5	TRBD2	TRBV25-1	.	TGTGCCAGCAGTGACCCGGGGCTAGCGGGAGGAGAGACCCAGTACTTC	CASSDPGLAGGETQYF
TRBJ1-1	.	TRBV6-5	.	TGTGCCAGCAGTTACTCGAGGGCGTCCAACACTGAAGCTTTCTTT	CASSYSRASNTEAFF
TRBJ2-3	TRBD2	TRBV6-5	.	TGTGCCAGCAGTTACAGCTTAGCGGGAGGCATAGATACGCAGTATTTT	CASSYSLAGGIDTQYF
TRBJ2-1	TRBD2	TRBV27	.	TGTGCCAGCAGGCCCTATAGCGGGAGCTACAATGAGCAGTTCTTC	CASRPYSGSYNEQFF
TRBJ1-2	.	TRBV6-5	once	TGTGCCAGCAGTTACTCGACAGCTCTCTATGGCTACACCTTC	CASSYSTALYGYTF
TRBJ2-2	TRBD1	TRBV25-1	.	TGTGCCAGCACTATGACAGGGTACACCGGGGAGCTGTTTTTT	CASTMTGYTGELFF
TRBJ1-5	TRBD1	TRBV7-9	.	TGTGCCAGCGGGGGACAGGGTGGCAATCAGCCCCAGCATTTT	CASGGQGGNQPQHF
TRBJ2-2	.	TRBV11-3	once	TGTGCCAGCAGCTGGAACAGGGCTGGGGAGCTGTTTTTT	CASSWNRAGELFF
TRBJ2-7	TRBD2	TRBV5-6	.	TGTGCCAGCAGCCAGGGACTAGCGGGCGTCTACGAGCAGTACTTC	CASSQGLAGVYEQYF
TRBJ1-1	.	TRBV6-6	few	TGTGCCAGCAGTTACAGACAGGAGGACACTGAAGCTTTCTTT	CASSYRQEDTEAFF
TRBJ2-3	TRBD2	TRBV6-5	.	TGTGCCAGCAGTTACTCGACTAGCGGCGTTTCAGATACGCAGTATTTT	CASSYSTSGVSDTQYF
TRBJ2-7	TRBD1	TRBV2	.	TGTGCCAGCAAAGGGGACAGAAGCGAGCAGTACTTC	CASKGDRSEQYF
TRBJ1-6	TRBD1	TRBV6-6	once	TGTGCCAGCAGTTCCACAGGGGACAATTCACCCCTCCACTTT	CASSSTGDNSPLHF
TRBJ1-2	.	TRBV9	few	TGTGCCAGCAATTCGGAGGTCTATGGCTACACCTTC	CASNSEVYGYTF
TRBJ1-1	.	TRBV11-3	.	TGTGCCAGCAGCTTAGATGGGGGGGAAGCTTTCTTT	CASSLDGGEAFF
TRBJ2-3	TRBD2	TRBV5-1	.	TGCGCCAGCAGCAACCTTCCACCGGGACTAGCGGGAGGCCGTAGCACAGATACGCAGTATTTT	CASSNLPPGLAGGRSTDTQYF
TRBJ2-1	TRBD2	TRBV9	.	TGTGCCAGCAGCGCCAAGACTAGCGTCATTCCCAATGAGCAGTTCTTC	CASSAKTSVIPNEQFF
TRBJ1-6	.	TRBV25-1	.	TGTGCCAGCAGTGAATTCTCATTGGGGAGAAGGGATTCACCCCTCCACTTT	CASSEFSLGRRDSPLHF
TRBJ1-2	.	TRBV5-1	.	TGCGCCAGCAGCTTCGCAGGGATCTATGGCTACACCTTC	CASSFAGIYGYTF
TRBJ2-7	TRBD1	TRBV2	.	TGTGCCAGCAGTTCCGGGACAGGGATGTACGAGCAGTACTTC	CASSSGTGMYEQYF
TRBJ2-5	TRBD2	TRBV6-4	.	TGTGCCAGCAGCCGAGAACTAGCGGGAGTGCTTTTACCGGGAGAGACCCAGTACTTC	CASSRELAGVLLPGETQYF
TRBJ2-3	.	TRBV28	.	TGTGCCAGCATCCCTCCCGGGACACCCTCCGATACGCAGTATTTT	CASIPPGTPSDTQYF
TRBJ1-1	.	TRBV14	.	TGTGCCAGCAGCCAAGATTGGTGGAGCGGGAACACTGAAGCTTTCTTT	CASSQDWWSGNTEAFF
TRBJ2-1	.	TRBV28	.	TGTGCCAGCAGTTTGACAGGACCACACAATGAGCAGTTCTTC	CASSLTGPHNEQFF
TRBJ2-7	TRBD1	TRBV10-2	.	TGCGCCAGCAGTGACCCCCTCTGGACAGGGGGACCGTACGAGCAGTACTTC	CASSDPLWTGGPYEQYF
TRBJ1-2	.	TRBV6-6	once	TGTGCCAGCAGTTACTCCCGGGGGGGGGCAGGTGGCTACACCTTC	CASSYSRGGAGGYTF
TRBJ1-3	TRBD1	TRBV7-8	.	TGTGCCAGCAGCCTCTTGACAGGGGAAAGGGACACCATATATTTT	CASSLLTGERDTIYF
TRBJ2-3	.	TRBV25-1	.	TGTGCCAGCAGTGAACTGAGTCTAGTTTTATTGTATTTT	CASSELSLVLLYF
TRBJ2-7	.	TRBV2	.	TGTGCCAGCCAGGGCTACATTAACGAGCAGTACTTC	CASQGYINEQYF
TRBJ1-2	.	TRBV10-3	.	TGTGCCATCAGTGAAAAATGGCAGGTTGGAGGCTACACCTTC	CAISEKWQVGGYTF
TRBJ2-1	.	TRBV12-2	.	TGTGCAAGTCGCTTGCTCCGCCCGGACAGGGGGTCTAATGAGCAGTTCTTC	CASRLLRPDRGSNEQFF
TRBJ1-2	.	TRBV28	few	TGTGCCAGCAGTTTACCCGGCTATGGCTACACCTTC	CASSLPGYGYTF
TRBJ1-5	.	TRBV5-3	.	TGTGCCAGAAGCTTGGGTCCGTCCCGGGGAGGCAATCAGCCCCAGCATTTT	CARSLGPSRGGNQPQHF
TRBJ2-1	.	TRBV5-1	.	TGCGCCAGCATAGCAGACTCCTACAATGAGCAGTTCTTC	CASIADSYNEQFF
TRBJ1-5	.	TRBV6-1	.	TGTGCCAGCAGGATGGGGGAGGGTCAGCCCCAGCATTTT	CASRMGEGQPQHF
TRBJ2-7	TRBD1	TRBV10-3	.	TGTGCCATTCGAGACAGGGTGTTTAACGAGCAGTACTTC	CAIRDRVFNEQYF
TRBJ2-4	TRBD1	TRBV10-3	.	TGTGCCATCAGCTGGACAGGGGTTGACATTCAGTACTTC	CAISWTGVDIQYF
TRBJ2-1	TRBD2	TRBV11-3	.	TGTGCCAGCAGCTCGGGGACTAGCGGATACAATGAGCAGTTCTTC	CASSSGTSGYNEQFF